The entry below describes one T cell receptor (beta chain). Its target is unknown. This record comes from a study of cytomegalovirus exposure and HLA in healthy donors. Study details: In an earlier analysis, 117 million unique TCR beta sequences were found from some 200 million T cells.

In the PCR, 60 Vbeta and 13 Jbeta primers were used. The protocol was immunoSEQ multiplex PCR, while the TCRdb copy is restricted to in-frame clones and leaves out a portion. This table holds more than 80,000 clones, approximately 81% found once. The CDR3 has 15 residues. The germline V and J ends were trimmed by 7 bases and 4 bases, with 16 bases remaining between them. Germline V gives CDR1 MDHEN, CDR2 SYDVKM. General study points: Rates of TCR association differed by HLA locus in a later analysis, with DRB1 highest and HLA-C lowest. Reportedly, HLA-A and HLA-B alleles of most subjects were accurately predicted from TCR beta. Later analysis demonstrated an association between a missense DCLRE1C variant and TCR beta V- and J-gene trimming.

This chain links TRBV28 with TRBJ1-4; the D gene is possibly TRBD1 (5 bases). The specimen was PBMCs. This TCR came from a woman aged 40 to 50 in good health and CMV-seropositive. Here the CDR3 reads CASTGHSTNNEKLFF. In DNA form, the CDR3 reads TGTGCCAGCACAGGACACTCAACTAATAATGAAAAACTGTTTTTT.